This record looks at one T cell receptor beta chain sequence and its context. Sequencing was performed with immunoSEQ multiplex PCR; in TCRdb, only in-frame clones are kept and a portion is missing. Of 30,000 to 50,000 clones in the sample, almost 95% were seen once. The data derive from a study of T cell changes during pregnancy in multiple sclerosis. V was trimmed by 2 bases and J by 7 bases, leaving 17 bases between them. The CDR3 is 16 amino acids. Per germline, CDR1 MGHRA and CDR2 YSYEKL. The TCR sequence derives from a female donor with multiple sclerosis, enrolled in a pregnancy study. Sequences were derived from CD4+ T cells from peripheral blood mononuclear cells, sampled after pregnancy. This chain links TRBV4-1 with TRBJ2-2; a possible D gene is TRBD1 (8 bases). The CDR3: CASSQPRTGRGGELFF. The DNA for the CDR3 is TGCGCCAGCAGCCAACCACGGACAGGGAGGGGCGGGGAGCTGTTTTTT.